Only a few counts were recorded for the clone carrying this TCR beta chain. Its cognate antigen is unknown. The whole isolated RNA underwent reverse transcription, so sequencing captured expressed TCRB transcripts. Clones were read by immunoSEQ multiplex PCR, and TCRdb kept only the in-frame ones, dropping some. The table lists 300,000 to 350,000 clones, about 13% of them singletons. This specimen belongs to a study of beta chain features in type 1 diabetes. The study, taken as a whole, reports: Shorter TCRB CDR3s, moderately but significantly so, were found in Type 1 diabetes patients in all four CD4+ subsets. Cells that show high TCR expression could be over-represented by cDNA sequencing.

The germline V gene has CDR1 MNHEY and CDR2 SVGAGI. V lost 0 bases and J 6 bases, leaving 12 bases between the germline ends. The CDR3 has 15 residues. CD4+ naive, central memory, regulatory and stem cell-like memory cells were sorted via CD45RO/CCR7/CD25/CD127/CD95/CD27. Every sorted population was more than 95% pure. The sequence came from a woman under 30 with type 1 diabetes. Specimen: naive CD4+ T cells from blood. The chain combines TRBV6-5 with TRBJ2-1, with D unclear. The CDR3 DNA reads TGTGCCAGCAGTTACTCGGGCTCCGTCAGCAATGAGCAGTTCTTC. This encodes CASSYSGSVSNEQFF.